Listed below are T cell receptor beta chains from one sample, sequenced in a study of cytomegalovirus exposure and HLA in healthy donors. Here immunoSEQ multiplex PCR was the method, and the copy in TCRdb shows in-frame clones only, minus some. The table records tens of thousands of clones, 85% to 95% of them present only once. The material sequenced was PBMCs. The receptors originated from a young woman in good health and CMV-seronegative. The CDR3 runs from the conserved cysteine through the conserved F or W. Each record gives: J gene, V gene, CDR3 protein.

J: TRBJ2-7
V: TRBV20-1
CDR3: CSAVGNYEQYF

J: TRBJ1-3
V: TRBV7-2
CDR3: CASSLGGVGNTIYF

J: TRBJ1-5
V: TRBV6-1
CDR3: CASSEGGIGNQPQHF

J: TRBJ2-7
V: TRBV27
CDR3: CASSSRADEQYF

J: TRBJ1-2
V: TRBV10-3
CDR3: CAISESDRANYGYTF

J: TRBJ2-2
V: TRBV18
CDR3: CASSPPGTRTGELFF

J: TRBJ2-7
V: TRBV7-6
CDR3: CASSRWQSETYEQYF

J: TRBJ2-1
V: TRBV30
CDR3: CAWGTGHYNEQFF

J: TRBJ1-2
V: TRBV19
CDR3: CASNSGRNYGYTF

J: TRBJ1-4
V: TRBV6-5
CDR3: CASSYRSGTTNEKLFF

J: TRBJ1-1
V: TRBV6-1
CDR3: CASSRTGGNTEAFF

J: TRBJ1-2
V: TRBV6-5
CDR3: CASSSGRPNYGYTF

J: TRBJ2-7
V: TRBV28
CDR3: CASSLSPGGIYEQYF

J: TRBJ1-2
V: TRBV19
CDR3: CASSKDRTYGYTF

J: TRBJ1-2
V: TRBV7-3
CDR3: CASSLTGSVGYTF

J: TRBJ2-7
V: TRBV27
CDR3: CASKNFLTGGAGDEQYF

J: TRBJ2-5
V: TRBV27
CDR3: CASSYKGEETQYF

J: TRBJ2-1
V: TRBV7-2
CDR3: CASSPYGSYNEQFF